This TCR beta chain was sequenced during a study of naive and memory T cell subsets. This clonotype came up many times. A UMI-containing oligonucleotide was joined by 3' ligation to the TCR cDNA template. Unsorted total RNA, roughly 1 to 1,100 ng, was DNase treated before reverse transcription. The ends were cut back, 7 bases at V and 5 bases at J, with 17 bases in the middle. The length of the CDR3 is 14 residues. The germline gives CDR1 MNHNS, CDR2 SASEGT. The SP2 primer and nested alpha and beta constant region primers amplified ligated cDNA in four rounds. TCRdb analysed the 5' RACE reads with MiXCR anew, one entry per CDR3 protein. The sample consists of roughly 48,000 distinct CDR3 sequences, 4.7% of them appearing once.

The chain carries TRBV6-1 and TRBJ1-1; D gene unclear. The receptor was derived from a female donor in good health. CDR3 amino acids: CASMGYVGSTEAFF. DNA for the CDR3: TGTGCCAGCATGGGCTACGTGGGGAGTACTGAAGCTTTCTTT.